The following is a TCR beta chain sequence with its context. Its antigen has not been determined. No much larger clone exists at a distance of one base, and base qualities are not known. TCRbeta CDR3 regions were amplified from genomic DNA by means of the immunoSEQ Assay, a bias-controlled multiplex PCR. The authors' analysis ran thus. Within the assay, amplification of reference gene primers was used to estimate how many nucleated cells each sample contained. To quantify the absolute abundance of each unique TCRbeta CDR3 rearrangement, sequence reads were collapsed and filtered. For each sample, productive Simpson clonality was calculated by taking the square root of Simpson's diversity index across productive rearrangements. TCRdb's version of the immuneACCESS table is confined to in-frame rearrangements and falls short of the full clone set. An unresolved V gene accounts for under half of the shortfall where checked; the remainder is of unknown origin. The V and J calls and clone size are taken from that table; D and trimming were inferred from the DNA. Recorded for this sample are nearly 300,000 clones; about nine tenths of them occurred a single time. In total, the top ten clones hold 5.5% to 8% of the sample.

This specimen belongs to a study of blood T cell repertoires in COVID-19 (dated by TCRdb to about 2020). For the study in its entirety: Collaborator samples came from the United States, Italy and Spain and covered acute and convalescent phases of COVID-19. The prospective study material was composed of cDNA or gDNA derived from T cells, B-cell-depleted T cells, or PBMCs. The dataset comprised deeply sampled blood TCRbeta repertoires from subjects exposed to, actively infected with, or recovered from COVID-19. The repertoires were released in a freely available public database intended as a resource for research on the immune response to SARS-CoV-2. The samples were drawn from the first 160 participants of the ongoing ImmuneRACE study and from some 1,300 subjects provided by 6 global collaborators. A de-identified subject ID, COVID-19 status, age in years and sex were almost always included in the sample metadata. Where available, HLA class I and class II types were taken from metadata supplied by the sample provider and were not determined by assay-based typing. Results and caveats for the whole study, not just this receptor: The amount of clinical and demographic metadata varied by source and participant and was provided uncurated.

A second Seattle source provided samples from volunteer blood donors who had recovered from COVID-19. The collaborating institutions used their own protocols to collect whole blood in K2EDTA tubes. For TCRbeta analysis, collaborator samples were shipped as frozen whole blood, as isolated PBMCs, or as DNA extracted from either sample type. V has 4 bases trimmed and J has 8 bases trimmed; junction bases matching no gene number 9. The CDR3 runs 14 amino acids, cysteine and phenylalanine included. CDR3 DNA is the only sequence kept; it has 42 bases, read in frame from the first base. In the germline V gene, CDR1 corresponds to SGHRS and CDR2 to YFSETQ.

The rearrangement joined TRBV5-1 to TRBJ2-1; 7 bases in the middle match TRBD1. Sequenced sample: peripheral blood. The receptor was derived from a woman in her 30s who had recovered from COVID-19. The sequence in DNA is TGCGCCAGCAGCGGGGACAGTCATAGGGATGAGCAGTTCTTC. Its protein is CASSGDSHRDEQFF.